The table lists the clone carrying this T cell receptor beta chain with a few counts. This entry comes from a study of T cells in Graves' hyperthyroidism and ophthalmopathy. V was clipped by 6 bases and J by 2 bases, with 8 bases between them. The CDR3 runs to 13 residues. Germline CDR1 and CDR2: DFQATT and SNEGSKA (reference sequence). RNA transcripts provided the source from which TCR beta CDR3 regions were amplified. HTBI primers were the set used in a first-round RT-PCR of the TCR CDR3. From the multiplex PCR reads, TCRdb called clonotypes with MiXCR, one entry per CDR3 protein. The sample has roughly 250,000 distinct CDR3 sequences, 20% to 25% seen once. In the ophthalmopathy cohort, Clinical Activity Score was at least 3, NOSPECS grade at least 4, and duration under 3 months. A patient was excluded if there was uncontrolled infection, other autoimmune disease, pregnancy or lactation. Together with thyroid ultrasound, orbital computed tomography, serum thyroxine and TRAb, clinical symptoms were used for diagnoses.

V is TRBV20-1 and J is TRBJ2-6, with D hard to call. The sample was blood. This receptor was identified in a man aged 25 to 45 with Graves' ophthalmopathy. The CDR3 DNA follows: TGCAGTGCCTCAAAGACTGGGGCCAACGTCCTGACTTTC. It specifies CSASKTGANVLTF.